Below, 2 T cell receptor beta chains from the same sample are listed, as sequenced in a study of cytomegalovirus exposure and HLA in healthy donors. PCR was performed using 60 Vbeta and 13 Jbeta primers. TCRdb's copy holds only in-frame clones and misses some; the assay was immunoSEQ multiplex PCR. Among more than 85,000 clones, approximately 78% were seen once, and the ten largest hold under 1.5%. Sequencing was performed on PBMCs. These TCRs come from a woman in her thirties in good health and CMV-seronegative.

The CDR3 region has the DNA TGTGCCAGCAGCCCAGGGCACTCGGGGGGGCCCGGGGAGCTGTTTTTT. It is translated as CASSPGHSGGPGELFF. The rearrangement links TRBV4-2 to TRBJ2-2; TRBD2 matches 8 bases. This CDR3 is built from 16 residues. Germline V gives CDR1 LGHNA, CDR2 YNFKEQ. With V trimmed by 4 bases and J by 6 bases, 10 bases remained unmatched.

The gene calls are TRBV7-2 and TRBJ1-4, with D hard to call. CDR3 length equals 14 residues. Trimming cost V 4 bases and J 4 bases, with 10 bases left between them. Germline V gene lookup returns CDR1 SGHTA and CDR2 FQGNSA. CDR3 nucleotide sequence: TGTGCCAGCAGCTCCCGGGTCCTTAATGAAAAACTGTTTTTT. The encoded protein is CASSSRVLNEKLFF.